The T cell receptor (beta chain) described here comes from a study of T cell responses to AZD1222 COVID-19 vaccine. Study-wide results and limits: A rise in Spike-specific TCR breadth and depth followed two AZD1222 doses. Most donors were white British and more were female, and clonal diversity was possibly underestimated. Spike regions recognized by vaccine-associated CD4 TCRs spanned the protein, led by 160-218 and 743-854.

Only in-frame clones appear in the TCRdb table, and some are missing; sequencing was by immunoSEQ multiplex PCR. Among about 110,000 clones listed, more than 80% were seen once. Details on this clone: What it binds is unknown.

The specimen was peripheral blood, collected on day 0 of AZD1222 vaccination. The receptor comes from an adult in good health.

The CDR3 here is CASEGQGGSGQPQHF. The CDR3 DNA follows: TGTGCCAGCGAGGGACAGGGGGGTTCTGGGCAGCCCCAGCATTTT. This chain uses TRBV25-1 with TRBJ1-5, with 11 nucleotides matching TRBD1. CDR1 and CDR2 (germline): MGHDK, SYGVNS. The trim removed 8 bases at V and 7 bases at J, leaving 10 bases unmatched. This CDR3 has 15 amino acids.